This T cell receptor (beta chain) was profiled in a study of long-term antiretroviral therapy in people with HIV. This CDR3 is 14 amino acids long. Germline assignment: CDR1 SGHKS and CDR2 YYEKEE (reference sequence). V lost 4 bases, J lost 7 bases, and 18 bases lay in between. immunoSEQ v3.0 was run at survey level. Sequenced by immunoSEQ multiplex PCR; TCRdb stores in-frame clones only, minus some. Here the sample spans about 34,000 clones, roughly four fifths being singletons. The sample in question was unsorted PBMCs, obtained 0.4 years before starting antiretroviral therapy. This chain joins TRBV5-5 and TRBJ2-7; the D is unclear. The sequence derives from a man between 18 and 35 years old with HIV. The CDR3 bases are TGTGCCAGCAGCAGAGACACGACCCTACGGGAGCAGTACTTC. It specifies CASSRDTTLREQYF.